The text below deals with one T cell receptor (beta chain). This sample stems from a study of blood T cell repertoires in COVID-19. The overall study: In each case, the material was cDNA or gDNA derived from T cells, B-cell-depleted T cells, or PBMCs.

The CDR3 is made up of 19 amino acids. The junction had 15 bases not matched to a gene; V was cut back by 7 bases and J by 6 bases. From germline, CDR1 is MDHEN and CDR2 SYDVKM. This table comes from immunoSEQ multiplex PCR, and its TCRdb copy is limited to in-frame clones, with some not included. The sample comprises hundreds of thousands of clones, 80% to 90% of which are singletons, and 0.9% to 1.2% rests with the top ten. Sequenced: PBMCs or T cells enriched from blood (not recorded which). The TCR comes from a man between 25 and 39 years old who had recovered from COVID-19. V and J are TRBV28 and TRBJ2-2; 15 bases align to TRBD2. This chain's CDR3 is CASIPRTSGRALFPGELFF. The CDR3 DNA reads TGTGCCAGCATCCCCCGGACTAGCGGGAGGGCCCTGTTTCCCGGGGAGCTGTTTTTT.